These 7 T cell receptor beta chains came from one sample sequenced in a study of CD8 T cells in ankylosing spondylitis. TCRdb independently ran MiXCR on the 5' RACE reads; one entry per CDR3 protein. The table has 300,000 to 400,000 distinct CDR3 sequences, approximately 20% seen once. These TCRs' antigens remain unknown. General study results and limits: About 8 highly homologous variants made up a TCR beta motif, and this motif appeared characteristic of ankylosing spondylitis blood.

Input material: blood, either unsorted or a sorted T cell fraction (not recorded which). These receptors came from a male donor with ankylosing spondylitis.

The rearrangement joins TRBV5-1 to TRBJ1-1, with D possibly TRBD1 on 6 matching bases. The CDR3 spans 15 residues. Germline CDR1 and CDR2: SGHRS and YFSETQ. Trimming took off 1 base at V and 7 bases at J, with 17 bases between the two ends. The CDR3 loop is CASSLSGHLSDEAFF. In DNA, the CDR3 is TGCGCCAGCAGCTTGTCGGGACACCTTTCGGATGAAGCTTTCTTT.

In its sample, this clonotype was seen a few times. The V gene is TRBV5-1, the J gene TRBJ2-7; D gene ambiguous. The germline V gene has CDR1 SGHRS and CDR2 YFSETQ. V lost 4 bases and J lost 7, with 9 bases in between. The length of the CDR3 is 11 residues. The DNA for the CDR3 is TGCGCCAGCAGCGCTAATGTTGAGCAGTACTTC. Translating gives CASSANVEQYF.

The V call is TRBV7-9, the J call TRBJ1-4; D remains ambiguous. CDR3 length: 13 residues. Germline CDR1 SEHNR, CDR2 FQNEAQ (reference sequence). V dropped 7 bases and J dropped 5 bases, with 11 bases sitting between them. The chain's CDR3 is CASTLGRNEKLFF. As DNA, the CDR3 is TGTGCCAGCACCCTAGGCCGAAATGAAAAACTGTTTTTT. Together with reference TRBV7-9 and TRBJ1-4, the CDR3 gives the full variable domain: DTGVSQNPRHKITKRGQNVTFRCDPISEHNRLYWYRQTLGQGPEFLTYFQNEAQLEKSRLLSDRFSAERPKGSFSTLEIQRTEQGDSAMYLCASTLGRNEKLFFGSGTQLSVL.

The rearrangement joins TRBV20-1 to TRBJ1-6; D is undetermined. The CDR3 runs 13 residues. The V and J ends lost 2 bases and 11 bases respectively, with 13 bases between them. Germline V gene lookup returns CDR1 DFQATT and CDR2 SNEGSKA (reference sequence). CDR3 DNA: TGCAGTGCTAGAATCAGTGGGGTTGCACCCCTCCACTTT. Translated, it gives CSARISGVAPLHF.

The rearrangement links TRBV12-3 or TRBV12-4 to TRBJ2-5; D could derive from TRBD1 or TRBD2 (5 bases each). The V end lost 6 bases, the J end lost 5 bases, and 16 bases lay between the germline ends. The CDR3 loop spans 14 amino acids. CDR3 DNA sequence: TGTGCCAGCAGGTCGGAGGCCCAGGGCGAGACCCAGTACTTC. It is translated as CASRSEAQGETQYF.

This clonotype was detected only a few times. This rearrangement joins TRBV11-3 to TRBJ1-6; D remains unclear. Germline V CDR1 and CDR2: SGHNT, YENEEA. Trimming pared 5 bases from V and 5 bases from J, leaving 10 bases between. CDR3 length equals 14 residues. CDR3 amino acids: CASSAVRNNSPLHF. The CDR3 nucleotides are TGTGCCAGCAGCGCCGTGAGGAATAATTCACCCCTCCACTTT.

In its sample, this clonotype was seen once. The genes are TRBV10-3 and TRBJ1-5; D uncertain. V lost 3 bases and J 5 bases, leaving 8 bases between the germline ends. There are 13 residues in the CDR3. In germline, CDR1 is ENHRY, CDR2 SYGVKD. The CDR3 region has the DNA TGTGCCATCAGTGAATCGAAAGATCAGCCCCAGCATTTT. Its translation is CAISESKDQPQHF.